This TCR beta chain was observed in a study of post-analysis software for immune sequencing data. Overall study: Both relapsing-remitting and secondary progressive multiple sclerosis featured among the disease courses, as did progressive-relapsing multiple sclerosis.

The CDR3 sequence is 16 residues long. Trimming took 0 bases from V and 4 from J; bases not matched to a gene: 4. Germline CDR1 reads MGHRA; CDR2 reads YSYEKL. Study observations and caveats: Clustering by F measure revealed strong co-clustering among samples prepared together in one batch. Comparison with controls showed significantly lower normalized Chao1 diversity in multiple sclerosis patients. TRBV segments more frequent in patients than in controls numbered about five and included TRBV5-6, TRBV5-1 and TRBV20-1.

There are many counts of this clonotype. The antigen is not known. Tagging with unique molecular identifiers was a feature of the TCR beta cDNA libraries. A population of about 0.95 to 11 million T cells gave rise to approximately 500,000 cDNA molecules. TCRdb called the PCR reads again in MiXCR, with one record for every CDR3 protein. Of over 700,000 distinct CDR3 sequences listed, roughly 27% were seen once; the top ten hold around 0.56%. This clonotype originated in a girl aged 5 to 17 with multiple sclerosis. The chain is built from TRBV4-1 and TRBJ2-5; TRBD2 matches 11 bases. The source material was blood. The DNA for the CDR3 is TGCGCCAGCAGCCAAGACGGGCTAGCGGGGGGAGAGACCCAGTACTTC. It yields the protein CASSQDGLAGGETQYF.